The present T cell receptor (beta chain) was sequenced within a study of shared clonotypes between healthy human individuals (dated by TCRdb to between 2020 and 2021). At the level of the whole study: Two women and three men aged 18 to 49 years were included in the cohort. For each donor, three plates each were used for CD4 naive and CD4 memory, two plates were used for CD8 naive, and one plate was used for CD8 memory. To estimate repertoire size and how much clonotype sharing occurs between individuals, the study deeply sequenced the blood TCR repertoires of five healthy adults. Libraries were prepared and TCR repertoires were sequenced by different laboratories using diverse techniques, in order to increase sequencing depth and limit assay-specific biases. Between about 0.8 and 9 billion PBMCs per donor were obtained by leukapheresis. General study outcomes and caveats: Sampling was limited to blood, and TCR repertoires in tissue likely differ from TCR repertoires in blood. Naive subsets generally had larger estimated clonotype richness than memory subsets. Rarefaction of sorted-subset datasets indicated incomplete sequencing despite the large sequencing depth. Clonotypes shared by all four sorted-subset donors showed higher generation probabilities than non-shared clonotypes. Sharing across a handful of donors was observed for around 4.8% of naive CD4, less than 4% of naive CD8, 2% to 2.5% of memory CD4, and roughly 0.43% of memory CD8 clonotypes. Because the study included only a small number of donors, the genetic and exposure-history diversity represented was limited. Based on pairwise subsampling, the degree of clonotype sharing among donors was expected to be affected by sequencing depth.

Using the deep immunoSEQ assay, TCR CDR3 regions were amplified from genomic DNA by multiplex PCR. Extracted genomic DNA from each cell subset was distributed evenly across all wells of several immunoSEQ 96-well plates, and each plate was treated as a replicate. For sorted subsets, about 220 ng of genomic DNA, equivalent to some 30,000 T cell genomes, went into each replicate PCR. Purified libraries were measured with a Qubit 3.0 fluorometer, size-checked on a Bioanalyzer 2100, and measured again with the KAPA Library Quantification kit. Every immunoSEQ 96-well plate was sequenced on a separate single-read 150-cycle Illumina NextSeq 550 flow cell. Per the authors' processing: The immunoSEQ output contained only junctional sequences without quality scores, so filtering could not match that applied to full-length reads. To assign V/J genes and CDR3, sequences were annotated against IMGT germline references using PyIR, a Python wrapper for IgBLAST v1.9. Any read was removed if the V/J assignment was weak (E-value above 1e-6), the CDR3 was missing, or the read contained stop codons, out-of-frame junctions, or ambiguous translated residues. V3J clonotypes were defined by identical inferred V gene, J gene, and CDR3 amino acid sequence. The percentage overlap between two repertoires was calculated by dividing the number of shared unique clonotypes by the size of the smaller repertoire. Three approaches were used to assess repertoire richness: RTK rarefaction, the Chao1 estimator, and Recon v2.1 estimates of unobserved clonotypes. For all TCRbeta clonotypes obtained by the gDNA method from a handful of donors, generation probabilities were computed with OLGA. TCRdb stores this immuneACCESS table with in-frame sequences only. Part of the clones is absent; in the studies checked, under half of the shortfall reflects unresolved V genes, and no reason is known for the rest. V and J calls and clone size are as listed in that table; D and trimming were resolved from the DNA. Present in this sample are around 1.6 million clones, approximately 98% of which were seen just once. The top ten constitute 0.4% to 0.45% of the sample.

The donors were healthy, HIV-negative adults who had no recently reported acute infections or vaccinations. Only Caucasian adults living in Nashville, Tennessee, USA were represented among the donors. CD4+ T cells were enriched by magnetic negative selection; naive cells were then positively selected on CD45RA, and the negative fraction formed the memory subset. Blood was collected by leukapheresis, and PBMCs were isolated by Ficoll-Histopaque density gradient centrifugation and then cryopreserved in liquid nitrogen vapor phase. Purity and quantity of every magnetically sorted T cell population were checked by analytical flow cytometry. Genomic DNA was isolated from every sorted fraction and measured by UV absorbance on a Nanodrop 2000c. V and J are truncated by 5 bases and 2 bases respectively, leaving an intervening sequence of 5 bases. Taken from the germline V gene (reference sequence), the CDR1 and CDR2 loops are DFQATT and SNEGSKA. From the cysteine through the phenylalanine, the CDR3 covers 11 amino acids. Kept here is only the CDR3 DNA, which spans 33 bases and is read in frame from base 1.

As for this clone: This receptor's antigen is unknown. No quality values exist for individual bases; no much larger clone is one base distant. Within the sample, other DNA sequences also encode this same CDR3.

Material for sequencing was naive CD4+ T cells sorted from blood. The sample's cell subset or site label is to be understood as: CD45RA+ positively selected. This sequence uses TRBV20-1 and TRBJ2-3; no D gene call is confident. The sequence came from a young man in good health. The encoded CDR3 is CSARITDTQYF. The bases are TGCAGTGCTCGTATCACAGATACGCAGTATTTT.